This T cell receptor (beta chain) was profiled in a study of cytomegalovirus exposure and HLA in healthy donors. The length of the CDR3 is 16 residues. The V and J ends lost 2 bases and 0 bases, in that order; junction bases with no gene match: 6. Germline CDR1 is MNHEY and CDR2 is SVGAGI. The PCR ran on 60 Vbeta and 13 Jbeta primers. Clones were read by immunoSEQ multiplex PCR, and TCRdb kept only the in-frame ones, dropping some. Seen here are about 85,000 clones, less than 80% observed once, and the top ten hold 2.1%. The gene calls are TRBV6-5 and TRBJ2-5, with TRBD1 matching 7 bases. This clonotype was sampled from a man younger than 40 in good health and CMV-seronegative. What was sequenced was PBMCs. The CDR3 region has the DNA TGTGCCAGCAGTTACGAGGCAGGGGGTAACCAAGAGACCCAGTACTTC. Its translation is CASSYEAGGNQETQYF.